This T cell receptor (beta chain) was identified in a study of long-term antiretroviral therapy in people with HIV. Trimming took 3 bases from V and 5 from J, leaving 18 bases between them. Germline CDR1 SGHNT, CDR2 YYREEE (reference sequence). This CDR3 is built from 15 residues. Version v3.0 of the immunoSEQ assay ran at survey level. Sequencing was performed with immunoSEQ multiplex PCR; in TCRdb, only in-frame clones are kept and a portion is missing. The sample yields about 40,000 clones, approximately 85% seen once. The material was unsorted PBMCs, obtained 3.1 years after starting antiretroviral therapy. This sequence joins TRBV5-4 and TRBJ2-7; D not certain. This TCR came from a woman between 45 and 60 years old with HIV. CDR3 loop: CASSWTSESPNEQYF. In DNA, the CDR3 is TGTGCCAGCAGCTGGACGTCTGAGAGCCCTAACGAGCAGTACTTC.